The clone carrying this T cell receptor (beta chain) was seen repeatedly, ten times or more. This record belongs to a study of human T cells and chemical hapten exposure. Across the study: All patients underwent weekly scalp dosing with diphenylcyclopropenone for the full roughly 25-week study. Upper-back patches of 0.01% DPC were read at 6 days.

TCRdb re-called the RACE reads through MiXCR, storing one row per CDR3 protein. The sample contains fewer than 85,000 distinct CDR3 sequences, about 9.4% of which appear only once. The time point here: patch test 2, 6 weeks after DPC sensitization. This sample's treatment: therapeutic diphenylcyclopropenone sensitization with weekly scalp DPC. Trimming removed 2 bases from V and 4 bases from J, with 5 bases in between. Per germline, CDR1 SGHTA and CDR2 FQGNSA. The CDR3 consists of 12 residues. The chain uses TRBV7-2 and TRBJ1-1; no definite D call. The material sequenced was whole blood, taken in connection with sensitization to the hapten diphenylcyclopropenone (DPC). This sequence originates from a woman under 40 with alopecia areata. Some clones in this sample may be carry-over from other donors' samples. The CDR3 protein is CASSLWSTEAFF. CDR3 coding DNA: TGTGCCAGCAGCTTATGGAGCACTGAAGCTTTCTTT.